The clone carrying this T cell receptor (beta chain) was picked up a small number of times. This sample is part of a study of cytomegalovirus exposure and HLA in healthy donors. Amplification used 60 Vbeta primers and 13 Jbeta primers. Only in-frame clones appear in the TCRdb table, and some are missing; sequencing was by immunoSEQ multiplex PCR. The sample has under 120,000 clones, around 80% seen once. The CDR3 runs 16 residues. Trimming shortened V by 6 bases and J by 1 base, and 15 bases separated the two germline ends. Germline CDR1 and CDR2: SGHTA and FQGNSA. The origin of this receptor is a woman aged 40 to 49 in good health and CMV-seronegative. The sample was PBMCs. The genes are TRBV7-2 and TRBJ2-2; D may be TRBD2 (6 bases). The CDR3 DNA is TGTGCCAGCAGGAGGCGGGGCAGGGAGAACACCGGGGAGCTGTTTTTT. Its protein product is CASRRRGRENTGELFF.